This TCR beta chain originates from a study of cytomegalovirus exposure and HLA in healthy donors. Broader study findings: Cytomegalovirus-associated TCR beta chains were listed, numbering around 150. Most TCR beta V segments were productive about 90% or about 30% of the time in an earlier analysis.

Use of 60 Vbeta and 13 Jbeta primers characterized the PCR. Repertoires were generated with immunoSEQ multiplex PCR, while TCRdb's copy carries only in-frame clones and drops some. Of around 140,000 clones in the sample, more than 75% were seen once. Trimming took off 7 bases at V and 4 bases at J, with 14 bases between the two ends. CDR1 is LNHDA and CDR2 is SQIVND in the germline V gene (reference sequence). The length of the CDR3 is 14 residues. As to this clone: Its target is not known.

The chain is built from TRBV19 and TRBJ1-5; D is perhaps TRBD1 (5 bases). The TCR sequence derives from a female donor in good health and CMV-seronegative. Sequenced material: PBMCs. The CDR3 here is CASNGDYLNQPQHF. CDR3 bases: TGTGCCAGTAATGGGGACTACTTAAATCAGCCCCAGCATTTT.